These 8 T cell receptor beta chains were all obtained from the same sample, sequenced in a study of shared clonotypes between healthy human individuals. TCRdb's copy holds only in-frame clones and misses some; the assay was immunoSEQ multiplex PCR. This table holds fewer than 850,000 clones, around 91% found once. Input material: memory CD8+ T cells from PBMCs. Subset defined: CD45RO+ cells pooled with CCR7-negative TemRA cells. The source is a young man in good health. Some clones in this sample may be carry-over from other donors' samples.

In this sample, this clone turned up once. The chain employs TRBV30 and TRBJ2-2; tentatively, D is TRBD2 (5 bases). Trimming cost V 3 bases and J 7 bases, with 24 bases left between them. The CDR3 is 17 residues long. In germline, CDR1 is GTSNPN, CDR2 SVGIG (reference sequence). Here the CDR3 reads CAWSLKHYEGGGGELFF. CDR3 coding DNA: TGTGCCTGGAGCCTAAAACACTACGAGGGCGGCGGCGGGGAGCTGTTTTTT.

The J gene is TRBJ1-1, the V gene TRBV7-9, with D uncertain. Germline CDR1 SEHNR, CDR2 FQNEAQ (reference sequence). The germline V and J ends were trimmed by 0 bases and 4 bases, with 12 bases remaining between them. The CDR3 totals 15 residues. CDR3 nucleotides: TGTGCCAGCAGCTTAGCGGGAAGGGTCCCCACTGAAGCTTTCTTT. This gives the protein CASSLAGRVPTEAFF.

On this clone itself: Other DNA sequences in the same sample also yield this CDR3. The chain joins TRBV7-9 to TRBJ2-5; D not certain. In germline, CDR1 is SEHNR, CDR2 FQNEAQ (reference sequence). V dropped 5 bases and J dropped 5 bases, with 12 bases sitting between them. The CDR3 has 13 amino acids. CDR3 sequence reads: CASSPGVRETQYF. The DNA of the CDR3 is TGTGCCAGCAGCCCTGGGGTTCGGGAGACCCAGTACTTC.

About this clone itself: Other nucleotide sequences from this sample produce the same CDR3. The V and J genes are TRBV7-9 and TRBJ1-2, with no clear D. The V gene's germline CDR1 is SEHNR and CDR2 FQNEAQ (reference sequence). V was shortened by 1 base and J by 0 bases, with 9 bases between the two germline ends. The CDR3 runs 15 residues. CDR3 region: CASSLGAGANYGYTF. The CDR3 DNA follows: TGTGCCAGCAGCTTAGGGGCCGGGGCTAACTATGGCTACACCTTC.

V usage is TRBV30 and J usage is TRBJ1-2; no reliable D call. The V gene lost 1 base and the J gene lost 10 bases, with 10 bases spanning the gap. Germline-derived CDR1 and CDR2 are GTSNPN and SVGIG (reference sequence). The CDR3 is 11 amino acids. CDR3 residues: CAWSEGLDYTF. For the CDR3, the DNA is TGTGCCTGGAGTGAGGGCTTGGACTACACCTTC.

A few counts support this clone. In the same sample, other DNA sequences code for this CDR3. The CDR3 nucleotides read TGTGCCAGCCGCCTGGGGGGCAATCAGCCCCAGCATTTT. It yields the protein CASRLGGNQPQHF. This sequence joins TRBV27 and TRBJ1-5; D perhaps matches TRBD1 (5 bases). This CDR3 comprises 13 residues. Germline V lookup: CDR1 MNHEY, CDR2 SMNVEV (reference sequence). Trimming cost V 8 bases and J 2 bases, with 10 bases left between them.

The gene calls are TRBV7-9 and TRBJ1-1, with D perhaps matching TRBD1 (6 bases). CDR3 length: 14 amino acids. Germline V gene sequence: CDR1 SEHNR, CDR2 FQNEAQ (reference sequence). The V and J ends lost 1 base and 5 bases respectively, with 11 bases between them. The CDR3 region is CASSLEGVRTEAFF. The CDR3 nucleotides read TGTGCCAGCAGCTTAGAGGGGGTAAGGACTGAAGCTTTCTTT.

This clone occurred once. The chain couples TRBV7-6 to TRBJ2-1; D gene uncertain. The germline CDR1 and CDR2 sequences are SGHVS and FNYEAQ. The CDR3 runs to 15 residues. Trimming pared 4 bases from V and 5 bases from J, leaving 15 bases between. The CDR3 DNA reads as TGTGCCAGCAGCTCCCCAGGCAGAGAGGACAATGAGCAGTTCTTC. Amino acids: CASSSPGREDNEQFF.